What follows are 20 T cell receptor beta chains derived from one specimen sequenced in a study of control samples from healthy donors and cancer patients. Measured with immunoSEQ multiplex PCR; TCRdb has only the in-frame clones, and not every one. This table has around 150,000 clones, 85% to 90% appearing once. The sequenced material came from blood. The source is a man younger than 35 in good health.

The CDR3 loop reads CASSQEVLGQGFEEERPQYF. The CDR3 DNA reads TGTGCCAGCAGCCAAGAGGTTTTGGGACAGGGGTTTGAAGAGGAGAGACCCCAGTACTTC. The chain links TRBV3-1 (or the pseudogene TRBV3-2) to TRBJ2-5, with 10 nucleotides matching TRBD1. CDR1 and CDR2 (germline): LGHDT, YNNKEL (reference sequence). The CDR3 is 20 residues long. The V gene end was trimmed by 0 bases and the J gene end by 9 bases; junction bases not matched to a gene: 22.

The chain is built from TRBV5-6 and TRBJ2-1; the D is unclear. Germline assignment: CDR1 SGHDT and CDR2 YYEEEE. Trimming cost V 1 base and J 2 bases, with 10 bases left between them. This CDR3 has 15 residues. CDR3 protein: CASSLLGSTYNEQFF. The CDR3 nucleotides read TGTGCCAGCAGCTTGCTGGGCAGCACCTACAATGAGCAGTTCTTC. Based on the CDR3 plus reference TRBV5-6 and TRBJ2-1, the full variable domain is DAGVTQSPTHLIKTRGQQVTLRCSPKSGHDTVSWYQQALGQGPQFIFQYYEEEERQRGNFPDRFSGHQFPNYSSELNVNALLLGDSALYLCASSLLGSTYNEQFFGPGTRLTVL.

This clone has only a few counts. Other DNA sequences from this sample encode an identical CDR3 as well. The chain employs TRBV3-1 (or the pseudogene TRBV3-2) and TRBJ2-7; no firm D call. The CDR3 extends over 13 amino acids. The germline CDR1 and CDR2 sequences are LGHDT and YNNKEL (reference sequence). Trimming removed 3 bases from V and 1 base from J, with 7 bases in between. DNA for the CDR3: TGTGCCAGCAGCCAGTCAGCGTCCTACGAGCAGTACTTC. Encoded protein: CASSQSASYEQYF.

In this sample, this clone turned up a few times. The gene calls are TRBV6-5 and TRBJ1-5; tentative D call: TRBD1 (5 bases). The CDR3 has 13 amino acids. Trimming stripped 5 bases from V and 5 bases from J, with 10 bases between. Germline V gene sequence: CDR1 MNHEY, CDR2 SVGAGI. The CDR3 sequence is CASSRGRDQPQHF. As DNA, the CDR3 is TGTGCCAGCAGTCGGGGCAGGGATCAGCCCCAGCATTTT.

The J gene is TRBJ2-7, the V gene TRBV10-3, with D unresolved. This CDR3 is 16 amino acids long. Germline assignment: CDR1 ENHRY and CDR2 SYGVKD. V was trimmed by 0 bases and J by 3 bases, leaving 15 bases between them. The CDR3 protein is CAISESKGTALYEQYF. The CDR3 DNA is TGTGCCATCAGTGAGTCGAAAGGAACTGCTCTCTACGAGCAGTACTTC.

V gene TRBV5-1 combines with J gene TRBJ1-1; the D gene is possibly TRBD1 (6 bases). Between the trimmed V and J ends, which lost 4 bases and 2 bases, there was a span of 15 bases. Germline loops: CDR1 SGHRS, CDR2 YFSETQ. The CDR3 totals 15 residues. CDR3 sequence reads: CASSPVIQGNTEAFF. The CDR3 DNA follows: TGCGCCAGCAGCCCCGTAATACAGGGAAACACTGAAGCTTTCTTT.

The chain uses TRBV7-8 and TRBJ2-7; TRBD1 matches 8 bases. CDR1 and CDR2 from the germline V gene are SGHVS and FQNEAQ. CDR3 length: 15 amino acids. After removal of 4 bases from V and 4 bases from J, the junction contained 9 bases not matched to a gene. For the CDR3, the DNA is TGTGCCAGCAGCTCCCACCGGGACAGGCAATACGAGCAGTACTTC. Protein: CASSSHRDRQYEQYF.

The rearrangement joins TRBV6-5 to TRBJ2-7, with a weak D call TRBD2 (7 bases). The ends were cut back, 8 bases at V and 9 bases at J, with 23 bases in the middle. The germline V gene has CDR1 MNHEY and CDR2 SVGAGI. The CDR3 is 14 amino acids. CDR3 region: CASSGGRGPGGQYF. CDR3 nucleotides: TGTGCCAGCTCCGGGGGGCGGGGCCCTGGCGGGCAGTACTTC.

This clone occurred once. The J gene is TRBJ2-6, the V gene TRBV30; perhaps D is TRBD1 or TRBD2 (5 bases each). V was pared by 4 bases and J by 4 bases, with 11 bases between. Germline CDR1 and CDR2: GTSNPN and SVGIG (reference sequence). The CDR3 sequence is 14 residues long. CDR3 loop: CAWNRGAGANVLTF. DNA of the CDR3: TGTGCCTGGAATAGGGGAGCCGGGGCCAACGTCCTGACTTTC.

The chain employs TRBV7-9 and TRBJ2-7, with D unclear. Trimming left V 5 bases short and J 0 bases short, with 14 bases between. Germline values: CDR1 SEHNR, CDR2 FQNEAQ (reference sequence). The length of the CDR3 is 15 residues. CDR3 coding DNA: TGTGCCAGCAGCAAGCGTGATCACCACTCCTACGAGCAGTACTTC. Its protein product is CASSKRDHHSYEQYF.

V gene TRBV28 combines with J gene TRBJ2-7; D unclear. From germline, CDR1 is MDHEN and CDR2 SYDVKM. Between the trimmed V and J ends, which lost 5 bases and 6 bases, there was a span of 20 bases. CDR3 length: 15 residues. For the CDR3, the DNA is TGTGCCAGCAGTCAGGACGGGTTACCCACTGGCGAGCAGTACTTC. It yields the protein CASSQDGLPTGEQYF.

This clone showed up just once. The genes are TRBV4-2 and TRBJ2-3; 14 bases fit TRBD2. The ends lost 1 base at V and 6 bases at J; junction bases unmatched: 3. In germline, CDR1 is LGHNA, CDR2 YNFKEQ. This CDR3 comprises 16 residues. The CDR3 is CASSQGTSGGFDTQYF. DNA of the CDR3: TGTGCCAGCAGCCAAGGGACTAGCGGGGGGTTTGATACGCAGTATTTT.

V is TRBV4-1 and J is TRBJ2-1; D possibly corresponds to TRBD2 (5 bases). The CDR3 is 18 residues long. The germline CDR1 and CDR2 sequences are MGHRA and YSYEKL. Trimming pared 4 bases from V and 8 bases from J, leaving 27 bases between. This chain's CDR3 is CASSRRGPLPTSRDEQFF. CDR3 sequence (DNA): TGCGCCAGCAGCCGCCGAGGGCCCCTCCCTACTTCGCGCGATGAGCAGTTCTTC.

The rearrangement joins TRBV4-2 to TRBJ1-1; perhaps TRBD1 as D (6 bases). CDR3 length: 15 amino acids. Germline V gives CDR1 LGHNA, CDR2 YNFKEQ. V lost 1 base and J 2 bases, leaving 11 bases between the germline ends. DNA of the CDR3: TGTGCCAGCAGCCAAGGTTGGACAGTAAACACTGAAGCTTTCTTT. Protein product: CASSQGWTVNTEAFF.

The rearrangement links TRBV28 to TRBJ2-2; maybe TRBD1 (5 bases). Germline V gene sequence: CDR1 MDHEN, CDR2 SYDVKM. The CDR3 runs 13 residues. V was pared by 6 bases and J by 5 bases, with 10 bases between. The DNA for the CDR3 is TGTGCCAGCAGATCCTCAGGGACCGGGGAGCTGTTTTTT. Translating it yields CASRSSGTGELFF. The variable domain in full, completed from reference TRBV28 and TRBJ2-2, reads DVKVTQSSRYLVKRTGEKVFLECVQDMDHENMFWYRQDPGLGLRLIYFSYDVKMKEKGDIPEGYSVSREKKERFSLILESASTNQTSMYLCASRSSGTGELFFGEGSRLTVL.

The chain combines TRBV5-6 with TRBJ2-5; 8 positions match TRBD2. In germline, CDR1 is SGHDT, CDR2 YYEEEE. Trimming at V came to 0 bases and at J to 7 bases, leaving 11 bases not matched to a gene. There are 16 residues in the CDR3. The DNA of the CDR3 is TGTGCCAGCAGCTTGGGTAGCGGGGAGTACTTAGGGACCCAGTACTTC. It encodes CASSLGSGEYLGTQYF.

The chain employs TRBV7-8 and TRBJ2-1; D gene ambiguous. V was trimmed by 5 bases and J by 8 bases, leaving 19 bases between them. CDR1 is SGHVS, CDR2 FQNEAQ, per germline. The CDR3 is 15 amino acids. CDR3 coding DNA: TGTGCCAGCAGCCTCGGCCGAATTTCGGGCGATGAGCAGTTCTTC. Its protein product is CASSLGRISGDEQFF.

The genes are TRBV6-5 and TRBJ2-7; 10 positions match TRBD2. V shed 10 bases, J shed 9 bases, and the junction held 12 bases outside the gene matches. The germline V gene encodes CDR1 MNHEY and CDR2 SVGAGI. This CDR3 is built from 13 residues. CDR3 residues: CAIAGGTILRQYF. CDR3 coding DNA: TGTGCCATAGCGGGGGGTACGATATTACGGCAGTACTTC.

This clone occurred once. Written as DNA, the CDR3 is TGTGCCAGTCTCAGGGGCGCAGGGGAGACCCAGTACTTC. As protein: CASLRGAGETQYF. The chain joins TRBV28 to TRBJ2-5, with D maybe TRBD1 (6 bases). Trimming removed 9 bases from V and 5 bases from J, with 16 bases in between. The V gene's germline CDR1 is MDHEN and CDR2 SYDVKM. There are 13 residues in the CDR3. Using reference TRBV28 and TRBJ2-5 for the parts outside the CDR3, the full variable domain is DVKVTQSSRYLVKRTGEKVFLECVQDMDHENMFWYRQDPGLGLRLIYFSYDVKMKEKGDIPEGYSVSREKKERFSLILESASTNQTSMYLCASLRGAGETQYFGPGTRLLVL.

The gene calls are TRBV6-2 or TRBV6-3 and TRBJ2-3, with TRBD1 identical over 9 bases. The germline V gene has CDR1 MNHEY and CDR2 SVGEGT. This CDR3 has 16 residues. With 4 bases clipped from V and 2 bases from J, the junction kept 7 bases outside the gene matches. CDR3 amino acids: CASSLYRGQNTDTQYF. The CDR3 nucleotides are TGTGCCAGCAGTTTGTACAGGGGGCAGAACACAGATACGCAGTATTTT.